The source of this TCR beta chain is a study of blood T cell repertoires in COVID-19. The table came from immunoSEQ multiplex PCR; TCRdb's copy has only in-frame clones and leaves some out. This table has approximately 290,000 clones, roughly 85% appearing once. The CDR3 covers 15 residues. J lost 0 bases, V lost 4 bases, and 3 bases had no gene match. The germline CDR1 and CDR2 sequences are LGHDT and YNNKEL (reference sequence). This clone was seen a handful of times. The specimen was PBMCs or T cells enriched from blood (not recorded which). The clonotype was recovered from a woman aged 30 to 39 who had recovered from COVID-19. V gene TRBV3-1 (or the pseudogene TRBV3-2) combines with J gene TRBJ1-3; 7 bases are a match to TRBD1. CDR3 sequence (DNA): TGTGCCAGCAGCCTCCACAGGGGCTCTGGAAACACCATATATTTT. The encoded protein is CASSLHRGSGNTIYF.